There are a few counts of the clone carrying this TCR beta chain. Its antigen remains unidentified. It was by quantitative 5'-RACE with molecular barcodes that TCR beta libraries were made. TCRdb processed the 5' RACE reads anew with MiXCR; each CDR3 protein has one entry. This sample has hundreds of thousands of distinct CDR3 sequences; approximately 12% occur once, and the top ten carry more than 0.5%. The data were taken from a study of CD8 T cells in ankylosing spondylitis. Study-wide results and caveats: What appeared characteristic of ankylosing spondylitis blood was a TCR beta motif of eight or nine highly homologous variants. Matched ankylosing spondylitis synovial fluid reportedly showed significant enrichment of disease-linked clones.

This clonotype was obtained from a male donor with ankylosing spondylitis. The sequenced sample was blood, either unsorted or a sorted T cell fraction (not recorded which).

The chain's CDR3 is CATSRVSGANVLTF. CDR3 DNA sequence: TGTGCCACCTCCAGGGTCTCCGGGGCCAACGTCCTGACTTTC. The V and J genes are TRBV6-1 and TRBJ2-6, with D maybe TRBD1 (5 bases). Germline CDR1 MNHNS, CDR2 SASEGT. With 10 bases removed from V and 4 bases from J, the gap between germline ends came to 14 bases. The CDR3 length is 14 residues.